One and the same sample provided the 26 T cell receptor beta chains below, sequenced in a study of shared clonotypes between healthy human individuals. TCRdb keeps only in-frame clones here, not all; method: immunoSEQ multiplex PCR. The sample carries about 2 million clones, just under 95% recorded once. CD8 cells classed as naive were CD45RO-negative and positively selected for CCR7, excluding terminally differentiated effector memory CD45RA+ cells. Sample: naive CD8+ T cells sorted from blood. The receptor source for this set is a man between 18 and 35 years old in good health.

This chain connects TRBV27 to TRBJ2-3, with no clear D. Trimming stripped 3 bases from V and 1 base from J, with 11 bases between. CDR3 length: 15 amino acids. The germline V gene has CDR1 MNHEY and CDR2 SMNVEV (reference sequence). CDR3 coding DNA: TGTGCCAGCAGTTTTTCTGTGGAAGGCACAGATACGCAGTATTTT. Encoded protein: CASSFSVEGTDTQYF.

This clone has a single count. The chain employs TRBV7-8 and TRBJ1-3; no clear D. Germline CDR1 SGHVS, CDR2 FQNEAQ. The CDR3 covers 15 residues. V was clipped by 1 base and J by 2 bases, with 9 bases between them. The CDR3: CASSLEWLPGNTIYF. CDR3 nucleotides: TGTGCCAGCAGCTTAGAGTGGTTGCCTGGAAACACCATATATTTT.

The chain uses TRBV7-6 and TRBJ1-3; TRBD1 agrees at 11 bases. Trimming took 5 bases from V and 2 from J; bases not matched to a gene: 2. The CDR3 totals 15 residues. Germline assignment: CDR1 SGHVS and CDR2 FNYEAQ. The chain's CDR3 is CASSPGQGAGNTIYF. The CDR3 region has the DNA TGTGCCAGCAGCCCGGGACAGGGGGCTGGAAACACCATATATTTT.

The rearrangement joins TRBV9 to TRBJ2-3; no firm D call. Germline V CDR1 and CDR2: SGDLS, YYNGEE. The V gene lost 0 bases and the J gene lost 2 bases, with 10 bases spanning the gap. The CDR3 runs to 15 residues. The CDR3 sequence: CASSVEDGFTDTQYF. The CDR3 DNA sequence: TGTGCCAGCAGCGTAGAGGATGGCTTCACAGATACGCAGTATTTT.

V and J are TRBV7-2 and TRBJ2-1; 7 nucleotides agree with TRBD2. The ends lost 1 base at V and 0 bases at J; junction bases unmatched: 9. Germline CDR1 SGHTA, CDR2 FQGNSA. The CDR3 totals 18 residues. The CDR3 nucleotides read TGTGCCAGCAGCTTAGGCCCCCCGGGACTAAGCTCCTACAATGAGCAGTTCTTC. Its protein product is CASSLGPPGLSSYNEQFF.

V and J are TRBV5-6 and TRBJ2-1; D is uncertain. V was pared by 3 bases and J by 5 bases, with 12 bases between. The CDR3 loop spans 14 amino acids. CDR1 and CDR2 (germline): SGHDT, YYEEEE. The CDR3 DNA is TGTGCCAGCAGCTCGATGACAACACACAATGAGCAGTTCTTC. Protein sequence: CASSSMTTHNEQFF. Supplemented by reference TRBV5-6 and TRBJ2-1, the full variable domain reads DAGVTQSPTHLIKTRGQQVTLRCSPKSGHDTVSWYQQALGQGPQFIFQYYEEEERQRGNFPDRFSGHQFPNYSSELNVNALLLGDSALYLCASSSMTTHNEQFFGPGTRLTVL.

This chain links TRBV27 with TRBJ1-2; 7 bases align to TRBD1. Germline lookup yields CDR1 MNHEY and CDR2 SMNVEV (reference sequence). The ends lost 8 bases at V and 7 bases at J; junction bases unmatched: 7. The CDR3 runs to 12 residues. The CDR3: CASGDRVGGYTF. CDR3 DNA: TGTGCCAGCGGAGACAGGGTGGGTGGCTACACCTTC.

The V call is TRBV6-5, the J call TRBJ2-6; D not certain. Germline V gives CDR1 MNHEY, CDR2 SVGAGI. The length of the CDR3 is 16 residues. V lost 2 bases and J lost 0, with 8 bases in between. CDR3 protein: CASSYVKGSGANVLTF. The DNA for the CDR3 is TGTGCCAGCAGTTACGTCAAGGGCTCTGGGGCCAACGTCCTGACTTTC.

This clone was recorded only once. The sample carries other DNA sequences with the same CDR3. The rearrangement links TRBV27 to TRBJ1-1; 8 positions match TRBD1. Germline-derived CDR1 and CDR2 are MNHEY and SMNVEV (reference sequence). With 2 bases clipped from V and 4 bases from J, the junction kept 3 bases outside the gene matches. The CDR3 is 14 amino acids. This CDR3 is CASSLTGGSTEAFF. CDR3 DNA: TGTGCCAGCAGTTTAACAGGGGGGTCCACTGAAGCTTTCTTT.

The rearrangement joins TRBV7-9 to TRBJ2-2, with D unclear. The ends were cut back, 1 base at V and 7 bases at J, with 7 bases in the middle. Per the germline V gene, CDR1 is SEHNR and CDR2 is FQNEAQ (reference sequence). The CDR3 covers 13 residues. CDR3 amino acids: CASSLDADGELFF. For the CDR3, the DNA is TGTGCCAGCAGCTTAGACGCGGACGGGGAGCTGTTTTTT.

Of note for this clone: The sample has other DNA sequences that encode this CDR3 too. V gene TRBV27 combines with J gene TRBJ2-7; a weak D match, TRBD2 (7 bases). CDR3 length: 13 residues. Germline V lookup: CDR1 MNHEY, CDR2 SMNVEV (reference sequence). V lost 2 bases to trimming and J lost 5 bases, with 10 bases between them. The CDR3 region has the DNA TGTGCCAGCAGTTTAGGGGGGGCCCACGAGCAGTACTTC. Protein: CASSLGGAHEQYF.

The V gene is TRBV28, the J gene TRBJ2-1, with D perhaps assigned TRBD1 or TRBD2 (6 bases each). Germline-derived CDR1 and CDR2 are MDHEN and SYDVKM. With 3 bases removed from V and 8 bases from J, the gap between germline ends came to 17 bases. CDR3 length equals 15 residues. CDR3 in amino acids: CASSLLGGGGDEQFF. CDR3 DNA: TGTGCCAGCAGTTTGCTGGGGGGCGGAGGAGATGAGCAGTTCTTC. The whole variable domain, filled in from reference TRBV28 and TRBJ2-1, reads DVKVTQSSRYLVKRTGEKVFLECVQDMDHENMFWYRQDPGLGLRLIYFSYDVKMKEKGDIPEGYSVSREKKERFSLILESASTNQTSMYLCASSLLGGGGDEQFFGPGTRLTVL.

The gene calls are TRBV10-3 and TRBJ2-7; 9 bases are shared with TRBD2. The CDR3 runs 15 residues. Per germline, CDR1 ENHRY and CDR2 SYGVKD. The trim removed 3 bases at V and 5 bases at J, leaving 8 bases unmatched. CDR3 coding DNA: TGTGCCATCAGTGACGTGGCGGGAGGGCCCAACGAGCAGTACTTC. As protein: CAISDVAGGPNEQYF.

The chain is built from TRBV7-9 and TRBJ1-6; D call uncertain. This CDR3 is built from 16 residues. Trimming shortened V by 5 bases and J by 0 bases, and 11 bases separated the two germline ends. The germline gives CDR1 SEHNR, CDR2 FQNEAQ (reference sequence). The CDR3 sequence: CASSREVSSYNSPLHF. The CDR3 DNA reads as TGTGCCAGCAGCCGCGAGGTCAGCTCCTATAATTCACCCCTCCACTTT.

The CDR3 sequence: CASSLEWSRAEKLFF. In DNA form, the CDR3 reads TGTGCCAGCAGCTTAGAATGGAGTCGCGCCGAAAAACTGTTTTTT. The chain has TRBV7-8 and TRBJ1-4, with D unclear. In germline, CDR1 is SGHVS, CDR2 FQNEAQ. This CDR3 spans 15 amino acids. Deletions cut 1 base from V and 8 bases from J, with 14 bases between.

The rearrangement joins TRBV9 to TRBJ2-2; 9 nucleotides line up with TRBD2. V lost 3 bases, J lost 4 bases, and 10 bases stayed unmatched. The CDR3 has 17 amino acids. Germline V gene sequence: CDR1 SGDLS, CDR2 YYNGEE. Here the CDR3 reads CASSDPHSGGSTGELFF. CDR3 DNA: TGTGCCAGCAGCGACCCACATAGCGGGGGTAGCACCGGGGAGCTGTTTTTT.

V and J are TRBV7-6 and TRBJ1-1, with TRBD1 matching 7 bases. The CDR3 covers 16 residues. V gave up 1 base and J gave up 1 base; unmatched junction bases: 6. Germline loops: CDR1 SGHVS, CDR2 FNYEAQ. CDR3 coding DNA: TGTGCCAGCAGCTTAGAGATCGGACAGGCGAACACTGAAGCTTTCTTT. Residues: CASSLEIGQANTEAFF.

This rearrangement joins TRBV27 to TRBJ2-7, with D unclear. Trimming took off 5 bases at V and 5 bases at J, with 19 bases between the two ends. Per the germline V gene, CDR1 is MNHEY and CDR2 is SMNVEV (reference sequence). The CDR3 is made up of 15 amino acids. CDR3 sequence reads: CASSPGVDGRNEQYF. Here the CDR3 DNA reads TGTGCCAGCAGTCCTGGGGTGGACGGACGAAACGAGCAGTACTTC.

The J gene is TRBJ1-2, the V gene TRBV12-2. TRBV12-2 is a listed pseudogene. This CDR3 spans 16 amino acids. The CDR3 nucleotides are TGTGCAAGTCGCTTAGTATTTAGGGCCAGTAACTATGGCTACACCTTC. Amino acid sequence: CASRLVFRASNYGYTF.

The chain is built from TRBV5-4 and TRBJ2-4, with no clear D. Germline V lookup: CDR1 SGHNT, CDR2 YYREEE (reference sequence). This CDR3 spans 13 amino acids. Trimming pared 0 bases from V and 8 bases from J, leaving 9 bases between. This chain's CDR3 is CASSLEAADIQYF. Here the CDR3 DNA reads TGTGCCAGCAGCTTGGAGGCGGCGGACATTCAGTACTTC.

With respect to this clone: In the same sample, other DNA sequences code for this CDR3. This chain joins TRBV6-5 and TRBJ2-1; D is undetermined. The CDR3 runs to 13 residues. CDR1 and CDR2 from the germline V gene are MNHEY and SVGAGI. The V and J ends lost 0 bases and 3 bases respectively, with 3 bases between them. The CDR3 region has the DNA TGTGCCAGCAGTTACTCCGGCTACAATGAGCAGTTCTTC. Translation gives CASSYSGYNEQFF.

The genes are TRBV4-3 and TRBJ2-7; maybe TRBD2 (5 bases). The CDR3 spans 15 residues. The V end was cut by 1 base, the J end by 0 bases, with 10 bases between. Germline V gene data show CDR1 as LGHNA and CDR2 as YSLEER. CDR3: CASSQALGSSYEQYF. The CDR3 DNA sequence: TGCGCCAGCAGCCAAGCCCTAGGGAGCTCCTACGAGCAGTACTTC.

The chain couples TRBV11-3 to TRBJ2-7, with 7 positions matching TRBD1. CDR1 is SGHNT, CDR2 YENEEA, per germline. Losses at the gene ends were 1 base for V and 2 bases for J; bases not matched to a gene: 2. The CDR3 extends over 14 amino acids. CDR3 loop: CASSLGTGAYEQYF. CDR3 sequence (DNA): TGTGCCAGCAGCTTAGGGACAGGAGCCTACGAGCAGTACTTC.

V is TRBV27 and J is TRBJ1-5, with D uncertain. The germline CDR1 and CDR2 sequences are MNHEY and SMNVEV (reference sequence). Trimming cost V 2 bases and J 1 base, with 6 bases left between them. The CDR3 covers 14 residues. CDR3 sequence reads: CASSLRESNQPQHF. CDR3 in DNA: TGTGCCAGCAGTTTACGGGAGAGCAATCAGCCCCAGCATTTT.

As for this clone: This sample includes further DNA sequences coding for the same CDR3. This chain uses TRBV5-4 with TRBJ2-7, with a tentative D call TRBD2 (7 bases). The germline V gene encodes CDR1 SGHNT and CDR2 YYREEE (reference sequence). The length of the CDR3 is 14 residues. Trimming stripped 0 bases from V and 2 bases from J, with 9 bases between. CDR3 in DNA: TGTGCCAGCAGCTTGGGGGGGGGCACCTACGAGCAGTACTTC. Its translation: CASSLGGGTYEQYF.

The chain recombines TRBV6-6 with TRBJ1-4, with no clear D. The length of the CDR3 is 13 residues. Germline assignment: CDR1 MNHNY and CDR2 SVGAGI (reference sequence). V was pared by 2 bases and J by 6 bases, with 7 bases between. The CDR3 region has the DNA TGTGCCAGCAGTTACGGTCCTCATGAAAAACTGTTTTTT. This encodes CASSYGPHEKLFF.